This T cell receptor (beta chain) comes out of a study of T cell clones after liver transplantation. Study-wide context: In this trial, immunosuppression withdrawal was attempted within 2 years of liver transplant. HCV positivity affected three of eight recipients; the rest lacked autoimmune or viral indications.

A single count supports this clone. CDR1 MNHEY and CDR2 SVGAGI come from the germline V gene. This CDR3 has 15 residues. Germline trimming cut 7 bases from V and 6 bases from J; bases unmatched to any gene: 10. Measured with immunoSEQ multiplex PCR; TCRdb has only the in-frame clones, and not every one. The table has some 110,000 clones, 75% to 90% seen once. The source material was CD4+ T cells from blood, sampled before liver transplant. This chain connects TRBV6-5 to TRBJ1-4; 8 positions match TRBD1. The clonotype originates from a human donor who received a liver transplant. The CDR3 DNA reads as TGTGCCAGCACCTACCAGGGGGCGGCCGATGAAAAACTGTTTTTT. It translates to CASTYQGAADEKLFF.